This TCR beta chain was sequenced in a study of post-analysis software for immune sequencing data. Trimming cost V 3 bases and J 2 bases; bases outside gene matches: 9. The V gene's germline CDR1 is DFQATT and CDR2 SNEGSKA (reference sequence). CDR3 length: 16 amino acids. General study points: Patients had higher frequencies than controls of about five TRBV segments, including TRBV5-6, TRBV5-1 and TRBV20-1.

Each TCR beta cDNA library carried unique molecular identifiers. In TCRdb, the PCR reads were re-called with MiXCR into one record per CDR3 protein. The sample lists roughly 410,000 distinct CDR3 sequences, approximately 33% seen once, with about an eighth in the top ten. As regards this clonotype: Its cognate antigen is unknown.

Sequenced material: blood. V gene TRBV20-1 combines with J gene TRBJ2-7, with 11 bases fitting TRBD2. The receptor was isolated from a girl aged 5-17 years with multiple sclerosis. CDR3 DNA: TGCAGTGCTAGGGGATTAGCGGGGGGGCCCCCCTACGAGCAGTACTTC. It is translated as CSARGLAGGPPYEQYF.